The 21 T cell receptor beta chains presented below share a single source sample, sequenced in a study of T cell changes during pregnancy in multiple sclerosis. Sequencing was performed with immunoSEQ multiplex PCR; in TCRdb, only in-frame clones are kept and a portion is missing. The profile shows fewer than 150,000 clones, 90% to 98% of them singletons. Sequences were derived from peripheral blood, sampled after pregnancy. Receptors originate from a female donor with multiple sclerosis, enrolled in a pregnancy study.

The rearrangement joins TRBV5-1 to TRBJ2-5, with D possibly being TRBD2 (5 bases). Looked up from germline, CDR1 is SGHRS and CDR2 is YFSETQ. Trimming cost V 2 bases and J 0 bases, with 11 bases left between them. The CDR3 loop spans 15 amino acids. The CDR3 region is CASSFGGLDQETQYF. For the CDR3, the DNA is TGCGCCAGCAGCTTCGGCGGACTGGACCAAGAGACCCAGTACTTC. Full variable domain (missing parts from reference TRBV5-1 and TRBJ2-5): KAGVTQTPRYLIKTRGQQVTLSCSPISGHRSVSWYQQTPGQGLQFLFEYFSETQRNKGNFPGRFSGRQFSNSRSEMNVSTLELGDSALYLCASSFGGLDQETQYFGPGTRLLVL.

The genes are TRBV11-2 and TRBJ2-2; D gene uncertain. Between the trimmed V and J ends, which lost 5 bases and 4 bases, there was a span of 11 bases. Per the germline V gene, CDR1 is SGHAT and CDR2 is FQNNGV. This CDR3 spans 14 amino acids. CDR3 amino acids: CASSPSRGTGELFF. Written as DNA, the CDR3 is TGTGCCAGCAGCCCCTCTAGAGGCACCGGGGAGCTGTTTTTT. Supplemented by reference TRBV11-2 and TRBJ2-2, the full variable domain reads EAGVAQSPRYKIIEKRQSVAFWCNPISGHATLYWYQQILGQGPKLLIQFQNNGVVDDSQLPKDRFSAERLKGVDSTLKIQPAKLEDSAVYLCASSPSRGTGELFFGEGSRLTVL.

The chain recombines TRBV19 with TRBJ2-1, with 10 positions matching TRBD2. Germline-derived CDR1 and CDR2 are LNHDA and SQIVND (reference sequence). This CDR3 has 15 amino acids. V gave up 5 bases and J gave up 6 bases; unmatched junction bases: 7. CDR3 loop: CASSLASGSPNEQFF. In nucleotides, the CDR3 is TGTGCCAGTAGTCTAGCTAGCGGGAGTCCCAATGAGCAGTTCTTC.

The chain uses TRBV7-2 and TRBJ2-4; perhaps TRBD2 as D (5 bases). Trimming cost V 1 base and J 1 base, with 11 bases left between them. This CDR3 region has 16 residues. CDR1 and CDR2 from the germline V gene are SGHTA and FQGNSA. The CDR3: CASSLVGPGAKNIQYF. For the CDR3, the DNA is TGTGCCAGCAGCTTAGTGGGTCCGGGGGCCAAAAACATTCAGTACTTC.

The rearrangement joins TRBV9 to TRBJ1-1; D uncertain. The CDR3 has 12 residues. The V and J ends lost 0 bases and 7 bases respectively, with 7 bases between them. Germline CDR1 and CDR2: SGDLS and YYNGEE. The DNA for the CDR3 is TGTGCCAGCAGCGTAGCTACCGGTGAAGCTTTCTTT. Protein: CASSVATGEAFF.

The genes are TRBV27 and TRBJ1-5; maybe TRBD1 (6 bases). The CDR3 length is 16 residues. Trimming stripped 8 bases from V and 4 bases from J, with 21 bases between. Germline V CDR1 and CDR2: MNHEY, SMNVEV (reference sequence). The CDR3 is CASPPIGGAPNQPQHF. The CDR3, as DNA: TGTGCCAGCCCCCCCATTGGGGGGGCCCCTAATCAGCCCCAGCATTTT.

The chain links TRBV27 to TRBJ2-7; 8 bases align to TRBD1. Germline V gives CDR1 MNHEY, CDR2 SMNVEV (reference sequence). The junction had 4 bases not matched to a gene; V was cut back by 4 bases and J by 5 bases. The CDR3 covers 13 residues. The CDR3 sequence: CASSSGQGDEQYF. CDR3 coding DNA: TGTGCCAGCAGTTCAGGACAGGGCGACGAGCAGTACTTC.

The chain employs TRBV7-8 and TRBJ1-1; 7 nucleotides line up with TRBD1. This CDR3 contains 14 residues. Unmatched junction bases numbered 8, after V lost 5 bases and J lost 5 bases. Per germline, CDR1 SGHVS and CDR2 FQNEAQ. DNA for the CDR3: TGTGCCAGCAGCAGACAGGGTGAGAGGACTGAAGCTTTCTTT. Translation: CASSRQGERTEAFF.

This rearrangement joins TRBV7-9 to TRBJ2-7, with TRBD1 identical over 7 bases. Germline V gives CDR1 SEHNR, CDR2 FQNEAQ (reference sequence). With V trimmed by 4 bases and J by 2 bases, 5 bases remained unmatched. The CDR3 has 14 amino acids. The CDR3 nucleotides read TGTGCCAGCAGCTCTTATACAGGGGCCTACGAGCAGTACTTC. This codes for CASSSYTGAYEQYF. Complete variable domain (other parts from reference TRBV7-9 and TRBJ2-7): DTGVSQNPRHKITKRGQNVTFRCDPISEHNRLYWYRQTLGQGPEFLTYFQNEAQLEKSRLLSDRFSAERPKGSFSTLEIQRTEQGDSAMYLCASSSYTGAYEQYFGPGTRLTVT.

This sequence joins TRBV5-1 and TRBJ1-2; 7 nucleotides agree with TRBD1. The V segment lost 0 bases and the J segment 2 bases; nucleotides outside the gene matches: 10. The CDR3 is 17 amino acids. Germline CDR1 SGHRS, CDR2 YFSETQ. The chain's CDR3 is CASSLAARQGGNYGYTF. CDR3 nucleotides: TGCGCCAGCAGCTTGGCTGCTCGTCAGGGGGGAAACTATGGCTACACCTTC.

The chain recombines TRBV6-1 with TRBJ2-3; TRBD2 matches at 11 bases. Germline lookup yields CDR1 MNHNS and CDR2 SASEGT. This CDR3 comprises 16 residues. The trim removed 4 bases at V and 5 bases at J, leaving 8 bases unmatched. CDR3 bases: TGTGCCAGCAGTGCCGGTAGCGGGAGGGCCATAGATACGCAGTATTTT. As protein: CASSAGSGRAIDTQYF.

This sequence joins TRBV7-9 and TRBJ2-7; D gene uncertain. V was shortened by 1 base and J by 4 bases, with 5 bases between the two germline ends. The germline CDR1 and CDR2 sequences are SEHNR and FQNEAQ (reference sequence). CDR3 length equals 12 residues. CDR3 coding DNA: TGTGCCAGCAGCTTAGGTCGGTACGAGCAGTACTTC. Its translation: CASSLGRYEQYF.

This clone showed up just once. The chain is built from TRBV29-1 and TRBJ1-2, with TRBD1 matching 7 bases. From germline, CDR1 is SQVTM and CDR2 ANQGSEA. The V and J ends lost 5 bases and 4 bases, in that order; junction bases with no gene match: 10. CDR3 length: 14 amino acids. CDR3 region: CSVTQGVPGYGYTF. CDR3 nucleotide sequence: TGCAGCGTTACCCAGGGGGTCCCTGGCTATGGCTACACCTTC.

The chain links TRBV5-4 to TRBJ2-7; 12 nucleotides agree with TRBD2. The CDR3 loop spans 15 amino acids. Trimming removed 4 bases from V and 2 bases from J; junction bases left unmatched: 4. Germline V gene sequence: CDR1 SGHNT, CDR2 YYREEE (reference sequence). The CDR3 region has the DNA TGTGCCAGCAGCCAGGGACTAGCGGGTACCTACGAGCAGTACTTC. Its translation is CASSQGLAGTYEQYF. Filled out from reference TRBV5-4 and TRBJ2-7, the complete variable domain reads ETGVTQSPTHLIKTRGQQVTLRCSSQSGHNTVSWYQQALGQGPQFIFQYYREEENGRGNFPPRFSGLQFPNYSSELNVNALELDDSALYLCASSQGLAGTYEQYFGPGTRLTVT.

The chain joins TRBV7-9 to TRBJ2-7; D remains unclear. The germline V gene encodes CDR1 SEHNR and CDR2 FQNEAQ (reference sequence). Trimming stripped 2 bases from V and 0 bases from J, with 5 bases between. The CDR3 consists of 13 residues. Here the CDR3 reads CASSLLVSYEQYF. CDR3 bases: TGTGCCAGCAGCTTACTCGTCTCCTACGAGCAGTACTTC.

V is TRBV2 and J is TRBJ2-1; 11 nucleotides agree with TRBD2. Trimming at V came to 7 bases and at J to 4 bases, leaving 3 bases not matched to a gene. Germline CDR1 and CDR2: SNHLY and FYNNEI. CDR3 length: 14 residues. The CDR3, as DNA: TGTGCCAGCATAGCGGGAGGGGGGTACAATGAGCAGTTCTTC. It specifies CASIAGGGYNEQFF.

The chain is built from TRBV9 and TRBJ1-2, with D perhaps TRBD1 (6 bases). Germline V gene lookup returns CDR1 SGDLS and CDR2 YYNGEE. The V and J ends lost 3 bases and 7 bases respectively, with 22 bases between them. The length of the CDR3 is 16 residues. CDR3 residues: CASSAIIQGYEVGYTF. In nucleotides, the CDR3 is TGTGCCAGCAGCGCCATTATACAGGGCTACGAGGTTGGCTACACCTTC. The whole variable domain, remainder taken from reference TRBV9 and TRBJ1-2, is DSGVTQTPKHLITATGQRVTLRCSPRSGDLSVYWYQQSLDQGLQFLIQYYNGEERAKGNILERFSAQQFPDLHSELNLSSLELGDSALYFCASSAIIQGYEVGYTFGSGTRLTVV.

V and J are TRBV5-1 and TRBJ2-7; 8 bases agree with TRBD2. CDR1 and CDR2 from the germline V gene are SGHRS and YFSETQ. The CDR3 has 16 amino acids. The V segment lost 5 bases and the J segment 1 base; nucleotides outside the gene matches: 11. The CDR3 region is CASRPPGGGGSYEQYF. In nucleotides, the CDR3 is TGCGCCAGCAGACCCCCGGGGGGCGGGGGGTCCTACGAGCAGTACTTC.

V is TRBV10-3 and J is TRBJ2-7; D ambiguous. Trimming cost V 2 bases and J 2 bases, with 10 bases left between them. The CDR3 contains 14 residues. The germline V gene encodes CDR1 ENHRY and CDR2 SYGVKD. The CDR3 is CAISEGPSAYEQYF. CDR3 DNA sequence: TGTGCCATCAGTGAGGGCCCAAGCGCCTACGAGCAGTACTTC.

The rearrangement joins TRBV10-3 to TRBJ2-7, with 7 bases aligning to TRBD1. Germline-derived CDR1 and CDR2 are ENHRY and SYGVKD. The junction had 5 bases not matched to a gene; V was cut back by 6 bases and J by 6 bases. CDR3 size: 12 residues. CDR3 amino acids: CAISQTGSEQYF. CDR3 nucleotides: TGTGCCATCAGCCAGACAGGGAGCGAGCAGTACTTC.

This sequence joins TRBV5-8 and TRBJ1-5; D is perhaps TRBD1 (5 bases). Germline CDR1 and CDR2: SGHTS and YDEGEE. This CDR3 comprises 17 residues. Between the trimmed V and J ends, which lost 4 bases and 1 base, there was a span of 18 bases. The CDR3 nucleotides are TGTGCCAGCAGCCCGTTGTTGCTAGGGGCGAGCAATCAGCCCCAGCATTTT. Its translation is CASSPLLLGASNQPQHF.